The following is a TCR beta chain sequence with its context. MiXCR, applied by TCRdb to the 5' RACE reads, yields one record per CDR3 protein. The table lists around 1.7 million distinct CDR3 sequences, under 35% of them singletons. The data were taken from a study of identical twins. Material: cord blood. The receptor comes from a newborn girl in good health.

The CDR3 DNA sequence: TGCAGTGCTACGTTAGGGACAGGGGGCAATGAGCAGTTCTTC. Its translation is CSATLGTGGNEQFF. V and J are TRBV20-1 and TRBJ2-1; the match to TRBD1 covers 11 bases. Trimming cost V 4 bases and J 6 bases; bases outside gene matches: 5. Germline CDR1 DFQATT, CDR2 SNEGSKA (reference sequence). The CDR3 runs 14 residues.